This passage covers 6 T cell receptor beta chains from one sample sequenced in a study of persistence of HIV-infected CD4 T cells. The libraries were made with immunoSEQ version 4 in survey mode. TCRdb keeps only in-frame clones here, not all; method: immunoSEQ multiplex PCR. The table includes fewer than 40,000 clones, around 76% detected once. The stimulus was lysate of CMV-infected fibroblasts, around 10 ug/mL. CD40L/CD69 double-negative CD45RO-high memory CD4+ T cells were collected. Their recognized antigens are unknown. This material consisted of CD4+ T cells sorted from PBMCs after 18-hour stimulation, taken from a patient who received antiretroviral therapy. These receptors were obtained from an adult woman with HIV who was CMV-seropositive.

This chain joins TRBV5-1 and TRBJ1-2; the D gene is possibly TRBD1 (5 bases). Trimming cost V 4 bases and J 4 bases, with 11 bases left between them. From germline, CDR1 is SGHRS and CDR2 YFSETQ. The CDR3 sequence is 13 residues long. In DNA form, the CDR3 reads TGCGCCAGCAGCCCGGGGGAAGGCTATGGCTACACCTTC. Its protein is CASSPGEGYGYTF.

V and J are TRBV5-6 and TRBJ2-3; 14 bases agree with TRBD2. Germline V lookup: CDR1 SGHDT, CDR2 YYEEEE. V lost 4 bases and J lost 2; bases outside the gene matches: 12. CDR3 size: 19 residues. The CDR3, as DNA: TGTGCCAGCAGCCCCGGACTAGCGGGAGGCCAAAAACTCACAGATACGCAGTATTTT. Its translation is CASSPGLAGGQKLTDTQYF.

The chain has TRBV9 and TRBJ1-3, with D possibly matching TRBD1 (6 bases). This CDR3 comprises 17 residues. V gave up 0 bases and J gave up 3 bases, with 16 bases separating them. CDR1 and CDR2 (germline): SGDLS, YYNGEE. For the CDR3, the DNA is TGTGCCAGCAGCGTAGGAGGGGGGGGCTACGGTGGAAACACCATATATTTT. Translation gives CASSVGGGGYGGNTIYF.

This sequence joins TRBV14 and TRBJ2-5, with TRBD2 matching 7 bases. This CDR3 spans 13 amino acids. The germline CDR1 and CDR2 sequences are SGHDN and FVKESK. J gave up 3 bases and V 4 bases, and 2 bases lay outside the gene matches. CDR3 DNA sequence: TGTGCCAGCAGCCTAGGGACTAAAGAGACCCAGTACTTC. This codes for CASSLGTKETQYF.

V gene TRBV4-1 combines with J gene TRBJ1-6, with a possible D match to TRBD1 (5 bases). From germline, CDR1 is MGHRA and CDR2 YSYEKL. The CDR3 contains 16 residues. Trimming removed 0 bases from V and 9 bases from J, with 15 bases in between. The DNA for the CDR3 is TGCGCCAGCAGCCAAGATAGGGGTAGGGTTAGTTCACCCCTCCACTTT. It encodes CASSQDRGRVSSPLHF.

The genes are TRBV12-3 or TRBV12-4 and TRBJ1-2, with D possibly matching TRBD1 (6 bases). V was clipped by 6 bases and J by 3 bases, with 11 bases between them. The CDR3 is made up of 13 amino acids. As DNA, the CDR3 is TGTGCCAGCAGCCCTCGGACAGACTATGGCTACACCTTC. Amino acid sequence: CASSPRTDYGYTF.